These T cell receptor beta chains were read from a single sample in a study of shared clonotypes between healthy human individuals. Data came from immunoSEQ multiplex PCR; TCRdb stores just in-frame clones and leaves some out. The sample lists 800,000 to 950,000 clones, about 97% occurring once. The material sequenced was naive CD8+ T cells sorted from blood. These receptors all come from a man aged 25-40 years in good health. The CDR3 runs from the conserved cysteine through the conserved F or W. Each record gives: D gene, V gene, clone size, CDR3 length, J gene, CDR3 protein, CDR3 DNA. D genes are given only for firm matches. Only some rows state a clone size, as once, few, many or a class for expanded clones.

D gene: TRBD2; V gene: TRBV5-6; clone size: .; CDR3 length: 15; J gene: TRBJ2-5; CDR3 protein: CASSYGTIPQETQYF; CDR3 DNA: TGTGCCAGCAGTTACGGGACTATACCTCAAGAGACCCAGTACTTC
D gene: .; V gene: TRBV9; clone size: .; CDR3 length: 15; J gene: TRBJ2-7; CDR3 protein: CASSEGASGSYEQYF; CDR3 DNA: TGTGCCAGCAGCGAGGGGGCAAGCGGGTCCTACGAGCAGTACTTC
D gene: .; V gene: TRBV27; clone size: .; CDR3 length: 13; J gene: TRBJ2-7; CDR3 protein: CASSLSADYEQYF; CDR3 DNA: TGTGCCAGCAGTCTTAGCGCCGACTACGAGCAGTACTTC
D gene: .; V gene: TRBV4-1; clone size: .; CDR3 length: 17; J gene: TRBJ1-2; CDR3 protein: CASSQEPGTLTNYGYTF; CDR3 DNA: TGCGCCAGCAGCCAAGAGCCGGGTACCTTAACTAACTATGGCTACACCTTC
D gene: .; V gene: TRBV4-1; clone size: .; CDR3 length: 15; J gene: TRBJ1-4; CDR3 protein: CASSLTWGTNEKLFF; CDR3 DNA: TGCGCCAGCAGCCTAACGTGGGGGACTAATGAAAAACTGTTTTTT
D gene: .; V gene: TRBV29-1; clone size: once; CDR3 length: 11; J gene: TRBJ2-2; CDR3 protein: CSAVETGELFF; CDR3 DNA: TGCAGCGCTGTGGAGACCGGGGAGCTGTTTTTT
D gene: .; V gene: TRBV7-9; clone size: .; CDR3 length: 12; J gene: TRBJ2-7; CDR3 protein: CASSFGSYEQYF; CDR3 DNA: TGTGCCAGCAGTTTCGGGAGCTACGAGCAGTACTTC
D gene: .; V gene: TRBV7-9; clone size: .; CDR3 length: 15; J gene: TRBJ2-1; CDR3 protein: CASSLSQGSRNEQFF; CDR3 DNA: TGTGCCAGCAGCTTAAGCCAGGGGTCAAGGAATGAGCAGTTCTTC
D gene: TRBD2; V gene: TRBV30; clone size: .; CDR3 length: 14; J gene: TRBJ2-7; CDR3 protein: CAWSDGTSSYEQYF; CDR3 DNA: TGTGCCTGGAGTGACGGGACTAGCTCCTACGAGCAGTACTTC
D gene: .; V gene: TRBV6-5; clone size: .; CDR3 length: 15; J gene: TRBJ2-7; CDR3 protein: CASSYSRDGWYEQYF; CDR3 DNA: TGTGCCAGCAGTTACAGCCGGGACGGGTGGTACGAGCAGTACTTC
D gene: .; V gene: TRBV29-1; clone size: .; CDR3 length: 12; J gene: TRBJ1-2; CDR3 protein: CSVDAGGDGYTF; CDR3 DNA: TGCAGCGTTGATGCTGGAGGGGATGGCTACACCTTC
D gene: TRBD2; V gene: TRBV7-8; clone size: .; CDR3 length: 14; J gene: TRBJ2-7; CDR3 protein: CASSLTSGSFEQYF; CDR3 DNA: TGTGCCAGCAGCTTAACTAGCGGGAGTTTTGAGCAGTACTTC
D gene: TRBD2; V gene: TRBV7-2; clone size: .; CDR3 length: 16; J gene: TRBJ2-5; CDR3 protein: CASSITSGENQETQYF; CDR3 DNA: TGTGCCAGCAGTATTACTAGCGGGGAGAACCAAGAGACCCAGTACTTC
D gene: TRBD2; V gene: TRBV6-1; clone size: .; CDR3 length: 15; J gene: TRBJ2-7; CDR3 protein: CASSELLAGDYEQYF; CDR3 DNA: TGTGCCAGCAGTGAGCTACTAGCGGGGGATTACGAGCAGTACTTC
D gene: .; V gene: TRBV7-9; clone size: .; CDR3 length: 13; J gene: TRBJ1-1; CDR3 protein: CASSPSDRGVAFF; CDR3 DNA: TGTGCCAGCAGCCCATCCGACCGGGGGGTAGCTTTCTTT
D gene: .; V gene: TRBV29-1; clone size: .; CDR3 length: 11; J gene: TRBJ1-2; CDR3 protein: CSVEDRRGYTF; CDR3 DNA: TGCAGCGTTGAAGATAGACGGGGCTACACCTTC
D gene: .; V gene: TRBV4-1; clone size: .; CDR3 length: 16; J gene: TRBJ2-3; CDR3 protein: CASSQVNSGHTDTQYF; CDR3 DNA: TGCGCCAGCAGCCAAGTCAATAGCGGTCACACAGATACGCAGTATTTT
D gene: .; V gene: TRBV6-5; clone size: .; CDR3 length: 13; J gene: TRBJ1-2; CDR3 protein: CASSYREDYGYTF; CDR3 DNA: TGTGCCAGCAGTTACAGGGAGGACTATGGCTACACCTTC
D gene: .; V gene: TRBV2; clone size: .; CDR3 length: 13; J gene: TRBJ2-7; CDR3 protein: CASKGRSSYEQYF; CDR3 DNA: TGTGCCAGCAAAGGACGCAGCTCCTACGAGCAGTACTTC
D gene: TRBD2; V gene: TRBV27; clone size: .; CDR3 length: 17; J gene: TRBJ2-7; CDR3 protein: CATRGGSGSRGTYEQYF; CDR3 DNA: TGTGCCACCAGGGGGGGTAGCGGGAGTCGAGGGACCTACGAGCAGTACTTC
D gene: .; V gene: TRBV5-1; clone size: .; CDR3 length: 14; J gene: TRBJ2-7; CDR3 protein: CASSWLEGPYEQYF; CDR3 DNA: TGCGCCAGCAGCTGGTTGGAGGGCCCTTACGAGCAGTACTTC
D gene: TRBD2; V gene: TRBV28; clone size: once; CDR3 length: 14; J gene: TRBJ2-1; CDR3 protein: CASSWDYRGDEQFF; CDR3 DNA: TGTGCCAGCAGTTGGGACTACCGGGGGGATGAGCAGTTCTTC
D gene: .; V gene: TRBV11-2; clone size: once; CDR3 length: 13; J gene: TRBJ2-7; CDR3 protein: CASSPELFYEQYF; CDR3 DNA: TGTGCCAGCAGCCCAGAACTGTTCTACGAGCAGTACTTC
D gene: .; V gene: TRBV7-9; clone size: few; CDR3 length: 15; J gene: TRBJ2-7; CDR3 protein: CASSPRTGQTTEQYF; CDR3 DNA: TGTGCCAGCAGCCCCAGGACGGGCCAAACCACCGAGCAGTACTTC
D gene: .; V gene: TRBV6-5; clone size: .; CDR3 length: 14; J gene: TRBJ1-3; CDR3 protein: CASSRTATGNTIYF; CDR3 DNA: TGTGCCAGCAGTAGAACAGCTACTGGAAACACCATATATTTT
D gene: TRBD2; V gene: TRBV29-1; clone size: .; CDR3 length: 13; J gene: TRBJ2-7; CDR3 protein: CSGRSGRTYEQYF; CDR3 DNA: TGCAGCGGGAGGAGCGGGAGGACCTACGAGCAGTACTTC
D gene: TRBD1; V gene: TRBV28; clone size: .; CDR3 length: 16; J gene: TRBJ1-5; CDR3 protein: CASSLGARTGREPQHF; CDR3 DNA: TGTGCCAGCAGTTTAGGGGCCCGGACAGGGCGGGAGCCCCAGCATTTT
D gene: .; V gene: TRBV7-7; clone size: .; CDR3 length: 13; J gene: TRBJ2-7; CDR3 protein: CASSRGLNYEQYF; CDR3 DNA: TGTGCCAGCAGCCGGGGACTTAACTACGAGCAGTACTTC